What follows are 4 T cell receptor beta chains derived from one specimen sequenced in a study of blood T cell repertoires in COVID-19. The method was immunoSEQ multiplex PCR; TCRdb's version includes in-frame clones alone and lacks a portion of them. Found here are about 85,000 clones, 80% to 85% of them singletons; the top ten hold around 6.9%. Sequencing used peripheral blood. These receptors all stem from a man in his fifties or sixties with acute or convalescent COVID-19.

The rearrangement uses TRBV5-1 and TRBJ2-7, with TRBD1 matching over 12 bases. Germline CDR1 and CDR2: SGHRS and YFSETQ. This CDR3 is 14 amino acids long. V was clipped by 4 bases and J by 5 bases; unmatched bases: 4. CDR3 in amino acids: CASSGDRGLDEQYF. The CDR3 nucleotides are TGCGCCAGCAGCGGGGACAGGGGGCTAGACGAGCAGTACTTC.

There are a few counts of this clone. This chain's CDR3 is CALGRGTGAEAFF. The CDR3 nucleotides are TGTGCCTTAGGACGGGGAACCGGCGCTGAAGCTTTCTTT. The J gene is TRBJ1-1, the V gene TRBV30; D not certain. V was cut by 7 bases and J by 6 bases, with 18 bases left in between. Germline V gene data show CDR1 as GTSNPN and CDR2 as SVGIG (reference sequence). The CDR3 covers 13 residues.

The chain uses TRBV14 and TRBJ2-7, with 7 bases lining up with TRBD1. The CDR3 is 15 amino acids. V lost 2 bases to trimming and J lost 1 base; unmatched junction nucleotides: 5. The germline V gene has CDR1 SGHDN and CDR2 FVKESK. Here the CDR3 DNA reads TGTGCCAGCAGCCAACACAGGGGTGGGTCCTACGAGCAGTACTTC. Amino acids: CASSQHRGGSYEQYF.

The rearrangement joins TRBV6-1 to TRBJ1-1, with unresolved D. The V gene's germline CDR1 is MNHNS and CDR2 SASEGT. V was shortened by 0 bases and J by 7 bases, with 3 bases between the two germline ends. This CDR3 spans 11 amino acids. In nucleotides, the CDR3 is TGTGCCAGCAGTGAAGCCCATGAAGCTTTCTTT. This encodes CASSEAHEAFF.